This entry describes one TCR beta chain. This clonotype was recorded at least ten times. Its binding antigen is unknown. No much larger clone exists at a distance of one base, and base qualities are not known. These data originate in a study of T cell repertoires in cytomegalovirus infection (dated by TCRdb to the late 2010s). As for the study more broadly: Donor HLA type was relevant to the analysis, as public TCR beta signatures indicated carriage of CMV infection together with the matching HLA type. Points the paper makes about the study in general: Cumulative frequency of public TCR beta family members discriminated carriers of CMV infection plus the relevant HLA type in this cohort and an independent approximately 340-donor cohort. The ex vivo response was dominated by HLA-C-restricted CMV-specific TCR beta clonotypes, and the single most frequent clonotype in two of eight donors was supplied by these HLA-C-restricted clonotypes.

This sample was sequenced with an Illumina HiSeq 1500. The public sequencing data were trimmed at Q25 with fastp and processed into clonotypes with MiXCR by TCRdb, which kept only in-frame beta chains. Rows are unified per CDR3 protein, each entry keeping the most common DNA and genes. This sample gives under 600,000 distinct CDR3 sequences in total; approximately 15% of them show up just once. The top ten constitute roughly a quarter of the sample. V sheds 7 bases and J sheds 7 bases, leaving 14 bases between their ends. Taken from cysteine to phenylalanine, the CDR3 has 13 residues. Here the CDR3 DNA is all that survives: 39 bases in frame from base 1. The CDR1 and CDR2 encoded by the germline V gene are SNHLY and FYNNEI.

The sequence was collected from a human donor in good health (CMV status not recorded). Some clones in this sample may be carry-over from other donors' samples. Sequenced sample: CD8+ T cells from PBMCs. The chain is made from TRBV2 and TRBJ2-1, with the identity of the D gene unclear. The CDR3 region reads CASIIPRANEQFF. The nucleotide sequence is given as TGTGCCAGCATCATCCCGAGAGCGAATGAGCAGTTCTTC.